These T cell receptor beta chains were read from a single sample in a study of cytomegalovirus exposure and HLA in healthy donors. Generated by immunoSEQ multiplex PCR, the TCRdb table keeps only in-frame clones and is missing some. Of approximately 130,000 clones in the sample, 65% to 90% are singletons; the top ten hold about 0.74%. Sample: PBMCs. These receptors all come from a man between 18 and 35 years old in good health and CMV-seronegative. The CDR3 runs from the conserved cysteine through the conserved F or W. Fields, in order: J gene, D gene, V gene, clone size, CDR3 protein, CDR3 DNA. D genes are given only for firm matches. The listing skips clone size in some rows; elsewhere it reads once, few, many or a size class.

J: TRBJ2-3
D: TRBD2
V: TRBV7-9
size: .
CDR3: CASSARTSGETDTQYF
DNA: TGTGCCAGCAGCGCCCGGACTAGCGGGGAAACAGATACGCAGTATTTT

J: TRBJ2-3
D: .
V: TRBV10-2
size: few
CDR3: CVAGADTQYF
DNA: TGCGTGGCCGGAGCAGATACGCAGTATTTT

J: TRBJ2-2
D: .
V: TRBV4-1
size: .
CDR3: CASSHPHRGAPSTGELFF
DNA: TGCGCCAGCAGCCACCCCCACCGGGGGGCCCCCAGCACCGGGGAGCTGTTTTTT

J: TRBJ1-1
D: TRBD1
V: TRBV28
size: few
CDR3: CATHLTGSEAFF
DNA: TGTGCCACCCACCTGACAGGGAGTGAAGCTTTCTTT

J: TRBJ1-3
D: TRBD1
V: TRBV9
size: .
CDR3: CASSPRQGVGNTIYF
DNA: TGTGCCAGCAGCCCCCGACAGGGCGTGGGGAACACCATATATTTT

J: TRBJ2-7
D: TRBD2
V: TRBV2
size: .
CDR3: CASSVGGDEQYF
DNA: TGTGCCAGCAGCGTCGGGGGGGACGAGCAGTACTTC

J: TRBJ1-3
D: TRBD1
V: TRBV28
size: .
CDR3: CASSFFDRAGNTIYF
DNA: TGTGCCAGCAGTTTCTTCGACAGGGCTGGAAACACCATATATTTT

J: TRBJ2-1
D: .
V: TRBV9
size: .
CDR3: CASSVGWQGKESEQFF
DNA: TGTGCCAGCAGCGTAGGCTGGCAGGGAAAGGAGAGTGAGCAGTTCTTC

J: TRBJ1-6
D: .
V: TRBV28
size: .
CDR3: CATLTFNSPLHF
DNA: TGTGCCACCCTGACATTCAATTCACCCCTCCACTTT

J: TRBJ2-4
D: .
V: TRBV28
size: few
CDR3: CASGPGIAGKNIQYF
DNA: TGTGCCAGCGGCCCTGGGATCGCGGGGAAAAACATTCAGTACTTC

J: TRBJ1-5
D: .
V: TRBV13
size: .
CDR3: CASSPSHNQPQHF
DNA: TGTGCCAGCAGCCCAAGCCATAATCAGCCCCAGCATTTT

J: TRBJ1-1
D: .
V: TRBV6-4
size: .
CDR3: CASSSSSGGNTEAFF
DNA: TGTGCCAGCAGTAGTAGCTCCGGGGGGAACACTGAAGCTTTCTTT

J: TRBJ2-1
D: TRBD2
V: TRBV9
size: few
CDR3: CASSYSLGGGPYNEQFF
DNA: TGTGCCAGCAGCTACTCTCTGGGCGGGGGTCCGTACAATGAGCAGTTCTTC

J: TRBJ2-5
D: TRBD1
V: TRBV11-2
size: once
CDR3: CASSSETGGWETQYF
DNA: TGTGCCAGCAGCTCCGAGACAGGGGGGTGGGAGACCCAGTACTTC

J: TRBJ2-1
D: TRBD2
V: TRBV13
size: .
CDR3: CASSLVARAASGDHNEQFF
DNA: TGTGCCAGCAGCTTAGTGGCCCGTGCAGCTAGCGGGGACCACAATGAGCAGTTCTTC

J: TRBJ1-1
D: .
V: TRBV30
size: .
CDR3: CAWSGGVGAFF
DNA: TGTGCCTGGTCGGGGGGCGTTGGGGCTTTCTTT

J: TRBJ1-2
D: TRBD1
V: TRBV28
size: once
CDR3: CASSPGGTGGNYGYTF
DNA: TGTGCCAGCAGTCCAGGAGGGACAGGGGGTAACTATGGCTACACCTTC